Shown below are 29 T cell receptor beta chains from a single sample sequenced in a study of control samples from healthy donors and cancer patients (dated by TCRdb to between 2020 and 2021). The library came from the immunoSEQ multiplex PCR assay. TCRdb provides this immuneACCESS table in a form limited to in-frame rearrangements. Some clones are lacking; in checked studies, under half of them reflect an unresolved V gene, and why the rest are absent is not known. Recorded for this sample are 100,000 to 150,000 clones; more than 75% of them occurred a single time. Around 2% of the sample belongs to the ten largest clones. What was sequenced was blood. These TCRs come from a man aged 18 to 29 in good health.

The gene calls are TRBV7-2 and TRBJ1-2; D perhaps matches TRBD1 (5 bases). The CDR3 consists of 14 residues. The V end was cut by 9 bases, the J end by 4 bases, with 18 bases between. Germline-derived CDR1 and CDR2 are SGHTA and FQGNSA. For the CDR3, the DNA is TGTGCCAGTAGGAGCAGGGTCGGTTCCTATGGCTACACCTTC. Protein sequence: CASRSRVGSYGYTF.

This clone came up once. This chain connects TRBV5-1 to TRBJ2-1; 8 bases fit TRBD1. V lost 1 base to trimming and J lost 7 bases; unmatched junction nucleotides: 7. The CDR3 is 15 residues long. Germline values: CDR1 SGHRS, CDR2 YFSETQ. The CDR3 reads CASSLTDRAGNEQFF. In nucleotides, the CDR3 is TGCGCCAGCAGCTTGACGGACAGGGCTGGAAATGAGCAGTTCTTC.

V gene TRBV3-1 (or the pseudogene TRBV3-2) combines with J gene TRBJ2-2; D not resolved. The V gene lost 2 bases and the J gene lost 2 bases, with 3 bases spanning the gap. CDR3 size: 13 residues. Germline loops: CDR1 LGHDT, CDR2 YNNKEL (reference sequence). The CDR3 region is CASSQYNTGELFF. The CDR3 region has the DNA TGTGCCAGCAGCCAATACAACACCGGGGAGCTGTTTTTT.

The chain links TRBV5-5 to TRBJ2-5, with TRBD1 matching over 10 bases. The V gene's germline CDR1 is SGHKS and CDR2 YYEKEE (reference sequence). The CDR3 contains 15 residues. Trimming removed 4 bases from V and 5 bases from J; junction bases left unmatched: 8. The CDR3 reads CASSAPGQGSETQYF. The CDR3 DNA reads as TGTGCCAGCAGCGCCCCGGGACAGGGGTCGGAGACCCAGTACTTC. The entire variable domain, with the rest obtained from reference TRBV5-5 and TRBJ2-5, is as follows: DAGVTQSPTHLIKTRGQQVTLRCSPISGHKSVSWYQQVLGQGPQFIFQYYEKEERGRGNFPDRFSARQFPNYSSELNVNALLLGDSALYLCASSAPGQGSETQYFGPGTRLLVL.

V usage is TRBV6-5 and J usage is TRBJ2-1; D unresolved. Between the trimmed V and J ends, which lost 7 bases and 5 bases, there was a span of 12 bases. This CDR3 comprises 13 residues. Per the germline V gene, CDR1 is MNHEY and CDR2 is SVGAGI. The CDR3 DNA sequence: TGTGCCAGCACCAGGATTTTAGACAATGAGCAGTTCTTC. Protein sequence: CASTRILDNEQFF.

The V call is TRBV9, the J call TRBJ1-3; the D is unclear. The CDR3 covers 16 residues. Trimming removed 0 bases at V and 0 bases at J, with 10 bases between. CDR1 and CDR2 (germline): SGDLS, YYNGEE. The CDR3 DNA follows: TGTGCCAGCAGCGTAGGCGGCGGAAGCTCTGGAAACACCATATATTTT. It codes for CASSVGGGSSGNTIYF.

CDR3 sequence (DNA): TGTGCCAGCAGCCCGACAGGGGCCAATCAGCCCCAGCATTTT. Translation: CASSPTGANQPQHF. The chain has TRBV7-2 and TRBJ1-5; 8 nucleotides match TRBD1. The CDR3 contains 14 residues. Germline CDR1 SGHTA, CDR2 FQGNSA. The J segment lost 3 bases and the V segment lost 5 bases, leaving 3 bases of the junction unmatched.

Only one count was recorded for this clone. The rearrangement joins TRBV10-2 to TRBJ1-2; no definite D call. Trimming removed 4 bases at V and 4 bases at J, with 7 bases between. In germline, CDR1 is WSHSY, CDR2 SAAADI. CDR3 length: 12 amino acids. The CDR3 region is CASSAGSYGYTF. The CDR3, as DNA: TGCGCCAGCAGTGCAGGCAGCTATGGCTACACCTTC.

This chain joins TRBV27 and TRBJ2-1; 14 nucleotides agree with TRBD2. Germline V CDR1 and CDR2: MNHEY, SMNVEV (reference sequence). This CDR3 is built from 17 residues. Unmatched junction bases numbered 12, after V lost 7 bases and J lost 7 bases. Here the CDR3 reads CASIRSGTSGSGNEQFF. CDR3 sequence (DNA): TGTGCCAGCATCCGTTCCGGGACTAGCGGGAGTGGGAATGAGCAGTTCTTC.

V gene TRBV3-1 (or the pseudogene TRBV3-2) combines with J gene TRBJ1-3; D unresolved. The CDR3 contains 17 residues. V lost 0 bases, J lost 1 base, and 13 bases lay in between. Germline V gives CDR1 LGHDT, CDR2 YNNKEL (reference sequence). CDR3 nucleotide sequence: TGTGCCAGCAGCCAAGATGTGGCAGGACCTTCTGGAAACACCATATATTTT. It translates to CASSQDVAGPSGNTIYF.

A remark on this clone: Other DNA sequences from this sample encode an identical CDR3 as well. This sequence joins TRBV12-3 or TRBV12-4 and TRBJ2-5; no firm D call. V was shortened by 1 base and J by 4 bases, with 7 bases between the two germline ends. The CDR3 is made up of 13 amino acids. The CDR3 nucleotides read TGTGCCAGCAGTTTAGGGGGATCAGAGACCCAGTACTTC. Protein sequence: CASSLGGSETQYF.

As concerns this clone: One end of the junction varies from germline; a read error may be responsible. The chain is built from TRBV7-7 and TRBJ2-1; TRBD2 aligns across 14 bases. This CDR3 region has 15 residues. Germline V gives CDR1 SSHAT, CDR2 FNYEAQ (reference sequence). CDR3 amino acids: CASSPGLAGGREQFF. The CDR3 nucleotides are TGTGCTAGCAGCCCTGGACTAGCGGGAGGAAGGGAGCAGTTCTTC.

J is TRBJ2-5 and V is TRBV4-1, with D unclear. CDR3 length: 20 residues. The germline CDR1 and CDR2 sequences are MGHRA and YSYEKL. V shed 4 bases and J shed 9 bases, with 36 bases lying between them. For the CDR3, the DNA is TGCGCCAGCAGCCTACGAGTGGAATACCAGGCCGTCCGAATTAGGAGCCCCCAGTACTTC. Protein: CASSLRVEYQAVRIRSPQYF.

The chain employs TRBV6-6 and TRBJ2-7, with 7 bases matching TRBD2. The CDR3 sequence is 16 residues long. CDR1 and CDR2 from the germline V gene are MNHNY and SVGAGI (reference sequence). Unmatched junction bases numbered 17, after V lost 8 bases and J lost 4 bases. CDR3 region: CASRGEGTGGMYEQYF. The DNA for the CDR3 is TGTGCCAGCCGAGGGGAGGGCACAGGAGGTATGTACGAGCAGTACTTC.

This chain joins TRBV7-9 and TRBJ2-1; no reliable D call. Germline V lookup: CDR1 SEHNR, CDR2 FQNEAQ (reference sequence). V was pared by 3 bases and J by 9 bases, with 6 bases between. The CDR3 has 11 amino acids. CDR3 sequence: CASSLGIEQFF. The CDR3 DNA sequence: TGTGCCAGCAGCTTGGGAATTGAGCAGTTCTTC.

This chain connects TRBV27 to TRBJ2-7, with TRBD2 as a possible D gene (8 bases). Germline V lookup: CDR1 MNHEY, CDR2 SMNVEV (reference sequence). Trimming cost V 5 bases and J 2 bases, with 16 bases left between them. The CDR3 covers 15 residues. The CDR3 DNA is TGTGCCAGCAGTACGGGAGGGACAGCCACCTACGAGCAGTACTTC. Translated, it gives CASSTGGTATYEQYF.

CDR3 protein: CASSSGANLSYEQYF. The DNA of the CDR3 is TGTGCCAGCAGTTCGGGCGCTAACCTCTCCTACGAGCAGTACTTC. This sequence joins TRBV28 and TRBJ2-7; D remains unclear. With 4 bases removed from V and 0 bases from J, the gap between germline ends came to 13 bases. Germline V gives CDR1 MDHEN, CDR2 SYDVKM. The CDR3 loop spans 15 amino acids.

This clone was seen only once. The chain recombines TRBV14 with TRBJ1-1; TRBD1 agrees at 9 bases. Trimming removed 4 bases from V and 5 bases from J; junction bases left unmatched: 5. CDR3 length: 14 residues. Germline CDR1 is SGHDN and CDR2 is FVKESK. DNA for the CDR3: TGTGCCAGCAGCCTGGGGACAGGGAAGACTGAAGCTTTCTTT. Translation gives CASSLGTGKTEAFF.

The chain uses TRBV27 and TRBJ1-1; TRBD1 aligns across 12 bases. Germline-derived CDR1 and CDR2 are MNHEY and SMNVEV (reference sequence). J lost 4 bases, V lost 4 bases, and 4 bases had no gene match. The CDR3 sequence is 15 residues long. The CDR3 DNA follows: TGTGCCAGCAGTTCTCCGGGACAGGGGGCCACTGAAGCTTTCTTT. Protein: CASSSPGQGATEAFF.

Points on this clone: Its ends do not fully match the called genes, so a read error is possible. The rearrangement uses TRBV5-1 and TRBJ1-1; the D is unclear. The CDR3 is 13 residues long. Germline V CDR1 and CDR2: SGHRS, YFSETQ. The CDR3 region is CASGLVSPSEAFF. The CDR3 coding sequence is TGCGCCAGCGGCTTGGTTTCCCCCTCTGAAGCTTTCTTT.

The chain combines TRBV6-4 with TRBJ2-3, with 10 bases matching TRBD1. V lost 6 bases to trimming and J lost 7 bases; unmatched junction nucleotides: 7. The germline V gene has CDR1 MRHNA and CDR2 SNTAGT. The CDR3 is 14 residues long. Written as DNA, the CDR3 is TGTGCCAGCAGCCGGACAGGGGGAACGTATACGCAGTATTTT. Its protein is CASSRTGGTYTQYF.

The chain has TRBV7-2 and TRBJ2-2; D is unresolved. Germline CDR1 reads SGHTA; CDR2 reads FQGNSA. The CDR3 is 15 residues long. V lost 5 bases and J 0 bases, leaving 10 bases between the germline ends. DNA for the CDR3: TGTGCCAGCAGCGTGGTAGTAGCGAACACCGGGGAGCTGTTTTTT. Its protein product is CASSVVVANTGELFF.

The CDR3 DNA reads as TGTGCCAGCAGTTCCGAAAGGACAGGGAAGCAGTTCTTC. Translation gives CASSSERTGKQFF. The V call is TRBV28, the J call TRBJ2-1, with TRBD1 matching 8 bases. The J segment lost 11 bases and the V segment lost 4 bases, leaving 7 bases of the junction unmatched. From germline, CDR1 is MDHEN and CDR2 SYDVKM. The CDR3 contains 13 residues.

In this sample, this clone turned up once. Here the CDR3 reads CASSPPGQGGIYIQYF. CDR3 coding DNA: TGTGCCAGCAGCCCCCCAGGACAGGGGGGTATTTACATTCAGTACTTC. The rearrangement links TRBV9 to TRBJ2-4; 10 nucleotides line up with TRBD1. Losses at the gene ends were 4 bases for V and 8 bases for J; bases not matched to a gene: 12. CDR3 size: 16 residues. Germline V lookup: CDR1 SGDLS, CDR2 YYNGEE.

This sequence joins TRBV18 and TRBJ1-6; a possible D gene is TRBD1 (6 bases). The V gene's germline CDR1 is KGHSH and CDR2 LQKENI. The CDR3 length is 15 residues. Between the trimmed V and J ends, which lost 3 bases and 3 bases, there was a span of 9 bases. The CDR3 DNA sequence: TGTGCCAGCTCACCGGGGGGCAACTATAATTCACCCCTCCACTTT. Encoded protein: CASSPGGNYNSPLHF.

This chain links TRBV30 with TRBJ2-2, with 7 positions matching TRBD1. Germline-derived CDR1 and CDR2 are GTSNPN and SVGIG (reference sequence). The CDR3 sequence is 15 residues long. Here the CDR3 reads CAGTPGQTNTGELFF. The CDR3 DNA reads as TGTGCAGGAACCCCGGGACAGACTAACACCGGGGAGCTGTTTTTT.

The CDR3 DNA is TGTGCCACCTACAGTTTATTGAGACCAGGGGAGACAGATACGCAGTATTTT. Translated, it gives CATYSLLRPGETDTQYF. The V call is TRBV28, the J call TRBJ2-3, with a possible D match to TRBD1 (6 bases). CDR3 length: 17 amino acids. CDR1 MDHEN and CDR2 SYDVKM come from the germline V gene. Trimming removed 10 bases at V and 3 bases at J, with 26 bases between.

This chain connects TRBV2 to TRBJ2-1; either TRBD1 or TRBD2 may supply D (5 bases each). The germline V gene has CDR1 SNHLY and CDR2 FYNNEI. The CDR3 is made up of 14 amino acids. Trimming left V 2 bases short and J 7 bases short, with 12 bases between. The DNA of the CDR3 is TGTGCCAGCAGTGAAAACCTAGAGGGGAATGAGCAGTTCTTC. Its protein product is CASSENLEGNEQFF.

This sequence joins TRBV25-1 and TRBJ2-7; D gene unclear. Germline V gene sequence: CDR1 MGHDK, CDR2 SYGVNS. CDR3 length equals 13 residues. Trimming pared 1 base from V and 2 bases from J, leaving 6 bases between. The CDR3 here is CASSESAAYEQYF. The CDR3 coding sequence is TGTGCCAGCAGTGAATCGGCCGCCTACGAGCAGTACTTC.